A single sample is the source of the 16 T cell receptor beta chains below, sequenced in a study of blood T cell repertoires in COVID-19. Assay used: immunoSEQ multiplex PCR; TCRdb lists only in-frame clones, some missing. The repertoire holds tens of thousands of clones, with 86% as singletons. Sequencing used peripheral blood. These receptors were taken from a man in his forties or fifties with active or convalescent COVID-19.

The chain links TRBV6-2 or TRBV6-3 to TRBJ1-2, with D uncertain. CDR1 is MNHEY and CDR2 is SVGEGT in the germline V gene. The CDR3 has 16 amino acids. Between the trimmed V and J ends, which lost 3 bases and 8 bases, there was a span of 22 bases. The CDR3 protein is CASSYRFLGQAEGYTF. The CDR3 region has the DNA TGTGCCAGCAGTTATCGGTTTCTTGGCCAGGCTGAAGGCTACACCTTC.

The rearrangement uses TRBV4-2 and TRBJ1-2, with 9 bases fitting TRBD1. Losses at the gene ends were 2 bases for V and 9 bases for J; bases not matched to a gene: 7. The germline CDR1 and CDR2 sequences are LGHNA and YNFKEQ. The CDR3 has 14 amino acids. The CDR3 loop reads CASSQPDRGVRYTF. CDR3 DNA sequence: TGTGCCAGCAGCCAACCTGACAGGGGGGTACGCTACACCTTC.

In this sample, this clone turned up once. The J gene is TRBJ2-7, the V gene TRBV5-1; D is ambiguous. Germline V CDR1 and CDR2: SGHRS, YFSETQ. This CDR3 spans 13 amino acids. The V end was cut by 4 bases, the J end by 3 bases, with 11 bases between. CDR3 in DNA: TGCGCCAGCAGCCACGCAACGGGCTACGAGCAGTACTTC. Protein product: CASSHATGYEQYF.

The gene calls are TRBV11-2 and TRBJ2-7; perhaps TRBD2 as D (6 bases). The CDR3 has 15 residues. Trimming left V 1 base short and J 2 bases short, with 12 bases between. Germline V gives CDR1 SGHAT, CDR2 FQNNGV. CDR3 loop: CASSLGGVGTYEQYF. CDR3 DNA: TGTGCCAGCAGCTTAGGCGGGGTAGGGACCTACGAGCAGTACTTC.

The sample holds one count of this clone. J is TRBJ2-1 and V is TRBV12-3 or TRBV12-4; no firm D call. The CDR3 runs 12 residues. Between the trimmed V and J ends, which lost 6 bases and 8 bases, there was a span of 11 bases. The CDR3 spells CASRAVEDEQFF. CDR3 nucleotides: TGTGCCAGCAGGGCGGTAGAGGATGAGCAGTTCTTC.

As DNA, the CDR3 is TGTGCCAGCAGTTCGCCAGGGGGCTCTGGGGCCAACGTCCTGACTTTC. Residues: CASSSPGGSGANVLTF. This chain joins TRBV6-6 and TRBJ2-6; 7 nucleotides match TRBD1. CDR1 and CDR2 (germline): MNHNY, SVGAGI (reference sequence). J gave up 0 bases and V 4 bases, and 3 bases lay outside the gene matches. The CDR3 is 16 amino acids.

This clone was seen a single time. V gene TRBV3-1 (or the pseudogene TRBV3-2) combines with J gene TRBJ1-5; D not resolved. V lost 1 base, J lost 9 bases, and 7 bases lay in between. Germline V gene data show CDR1 as LGHDT and CDR2 as YNNKEL (reference sequence). This CDR3 contains 12 residues. CDR3 sequence: CASSQATGPQHF. The CDR3, as DNA: TGTGCCAGCAGCCAAGCCACCGGGCCCCAGCATTTT.

DNA of the CDR3: TGTGCCAGTAGTGAGCAGGGGGCCTACGAGCAGTACTTC. Translating gives CASSEQGAYEQYF. The genes are TRBV19 and TRBJ2-7, with 7 bases matching TRBD1. V dropped 5 bases and J dropped 2; count of bases not matched to a gene: 3. The CDR3 extends over 13 amino acids. Germline CDR1 reads LNHDA; CDR2 reads SQIVND (reference sequence). The full variable domain, in which reference TRBV19 and TRBJ2-7 provide the parts outside the CDR3, is DGGITQSPKYLFRKEGQNVTLSCEQNLNHDAMYWYRQDPGQGLRLIYYSQIVNDFQKGDIAEGYSVSREKKESFPLTVTSAQKNPTAFYLCASSEQGAYEQYFGPGTRLTVT.

This chain links TRBV4-3 with TRBJ2-1, with 7 bases identical to TRBD2. The CDR3 spans 20 residues. Germline CDR1 is LGHNA and CDR2 is YSLEER. After removal of 0 bases from V and 2 bases from J, the junction contained 16 bases not matched to a gene. CDR3 amino acids: CASSQDIGSGSVSAYNEQFF. The CDR3 DNA reads as TGCGCCAGCAGCCAAGATATTGGTAGCGGGTCCGTCAGCGCCTACAATGAGCAGTTCTTC.

This chain links TRBV7-2 with TRBJ1-1; D ambiguous. The CDR3 is made up of 14 amino acids. Germline V gene sequence: CDR1 SGHTA, CDR2 FQGNSA. Trimming stripped 4 bases from V and 5 bases from J, with 14 bases between. The CDR3 sequence: CASSSTRGRTEAFF. The CDR3 nucleotides read TGTGCCAGCAGCTCTACCAGAGGGCGTACTGAAGCTTTCTTT. The entire variable domain, with the rest obtained from reference TRBV7-2 and TRBJ1-1, is as follows: GAGVSQSPSNKVTEKGKDVELRCDPISGHTALYWYRQSLGQGLEFLIYFQGNSAPDKSGLPSDRFSAERTGGSVSTLTIQRTQQEDSAVYLCASSSTRGRTEAFFGQGTRLTVV.

This clone was detected only a few times. The gene calls are TRBV7-6 and TRBJ2-5, with 8 bases lining up with TRBD2. Trimming at V came to 5 bases and at J to 4 bases, leaving 12 bases not matched to a gene. The CDR3 spans 16 residues. CDR1 SGHVS and CDR2 FNYEAQ come from the germline V gene. The CDR3: CASSTGRGAGVETQYF. DNA for the CDR3: TGTGCCAGCAGCACCGGCCGCGGAGCGGGAGTAGAGACCCAGTACTTC.

This rearrangement joins TRBV9 to TRBJ2-7; 7 bases line up with TRBD2. The length of the CDR3 is 15 residues. With V trimmed by 2 bases and J by 2 bases, 7 bases remained unmatched. The V gene's germline CDR1 is SGDLS and CDR2 YYNGEE. The CDR3 protein is CASSVGGGSPYEQYF. The CDR3 nucleotides read TGTGCCAGCAGCGTTGGGGGGGGGAGCCCCTACGAGCAGTACTTC.

For this clone: At one of its ends the junction is not consistent with the germline gene, which may arise from a read error. This sequence joins TRBV3-1 (or the pseudogene TRBV3-2) and TRBJ2-2; a possible D gene is TRBD1 (6 bases). The V gene's germline CDR1 is LGHDT and CDR2 YNNKEL (reference sequence). This CDR3 comprises 14 residues. Here the CDR3 DNA reads TGTGCCAGCAGCCTCACAGGGAACGCCGGGGAGCTGTTTTTT. Residues: CASSLTGNAGELFF.

The J gene is TRBJ2-3, the V gene TRBV6-5, with D unclear. Germline CDR1 MNHEY, CDR2 SVGAGI. This CDR3 spans 13 amino acids. Between the trimmed V and J ends, which lost 2 bases and 1 base, there was a span of 4 bases. The CDR3 region has the DNA TGTGCCAGCAGTTACCGCGGCACAGATACGCAGTATTTT. It is translated as CASSYRGTDTQYF.

The rearrangement links TRBV5-6 to TRBJ2-2, with D perhaps matching TRBD1 (5 bases). The germline V and J ends were trimmed by 4 bases and 0 bases, with 22 bases remaining between them. Germline V gene data show CDR1 as SGHDT and CDR2 as YYEEEE. The CDR3 consists of 19 residues. This CDR3 reads CASSPPVIVGRTNTGELFF. The DNA for the CDR3 is TGTGCCAGCAGCCCCCCTGTCATCGTGGGGCGAACGAACACCGGGGAGCTGTTTTTT.

The rearrangement joins TRBV3-1 (or the pseudogene TRBV3-2) to TRBJ2-7, with D maybe TRBD2 (6 bases). The CDR3 is 13 amino acids. Between the trimmed V and J ends, which lost 0 bases and 4 bases, there was a span of 7 bases. Germline CDR1 and CDR2: LGHDT and YNNKEL (reference sequence). CDR3 in amino acids: CASSQDREYEQYF. CDR3 sequence (DNA): TGTGCCAGCAGCCAAGATCGGGAGTACGAGCAGTACTTC.